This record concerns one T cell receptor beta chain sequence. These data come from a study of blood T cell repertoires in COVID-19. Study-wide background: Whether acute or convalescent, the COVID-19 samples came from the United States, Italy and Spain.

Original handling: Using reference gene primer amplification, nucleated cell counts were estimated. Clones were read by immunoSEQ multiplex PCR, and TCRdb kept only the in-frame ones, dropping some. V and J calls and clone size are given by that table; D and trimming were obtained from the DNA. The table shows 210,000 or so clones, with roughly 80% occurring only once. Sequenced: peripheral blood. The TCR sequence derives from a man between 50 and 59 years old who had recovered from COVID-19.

Here the CDR3 DNA reads TGTGCCAGCAGTTATGGCGGCTCTGGGGCCAACGTCCTGACTTTC. It is translated as CASSYGGSGANVLTF. The chain links TRBV6-2 or TRBV6-3 to TRBJ2-6; D unresolved. From germline, CDR1 is MNHEY and CDR2 SVGEGT. The length of the CDR3 is 15 residues. Trimming stripped 3 bases from V and 0 bases from J, with 6 bases between.